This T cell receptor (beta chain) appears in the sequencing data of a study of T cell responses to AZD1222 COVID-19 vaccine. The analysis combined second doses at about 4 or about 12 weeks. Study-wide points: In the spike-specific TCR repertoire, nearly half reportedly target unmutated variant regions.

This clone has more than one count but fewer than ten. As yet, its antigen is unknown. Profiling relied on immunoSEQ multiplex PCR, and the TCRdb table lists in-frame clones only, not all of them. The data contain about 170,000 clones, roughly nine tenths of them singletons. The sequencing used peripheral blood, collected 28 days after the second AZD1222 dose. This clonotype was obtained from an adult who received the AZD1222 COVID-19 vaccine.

The CDR3 protein is CASSQGTGEEWYYGYTF. Here the CDR3 DNA reads TGTGCCAGCAGCCAAGGGACAGGGGAGGAATGGTACTATGGCTACACCTTC. The chain has TRBV3-1 (or the pseudogene TRBV3-2) and TRBJ1-2; 9 nucleotides line up with TRBD1. The CDR3 contains 17 residues. V was clipped by 1 base and J by 3 bases; unmatched bases: 9. Per the germline V gene, CDR1 is LGHDT and CDR2 is YNNKEL (reference sequence).